Listed below are T cell receptor beta chains from one sample, sequenced in a study of identical twins. In TCRdb, the 5' RACE reads were re-called with MiXCR into one record per CDR3 protein. Here the sample spans roughly 220,000 distinct CDR3 sequences, 5% to 7% being singletons. The same sample was also studied in work on T cells expressing NK-cell markers.

The sequencing input was CD8+ T cells sorted from blood. The receptor set was obtained from a young woman in good health. CDR3s include the opening cysteine and the closing phenylalanine or tryptophan. The D gene is left open where the match is weak. For some rows the clone size is stated as once, few or many, or as a class when expanded; others skip it.

>TRBJ2-7|TRBV20-1|TRBD1|-
TGCAGTGCTAGAGATCTAGCAGGGGGCGCAGAGCAGTACTTC
CSARDLAGGAEQYF
>TRBJ1-1|TRBV7-9|-|few
TGTGCCAGCAGCGGCGGGACACTGGAAGCTTTCTTT
CASSGGTLEAFF
>TRBJ2-1|TRBV20-1|TRBD2|few
TGCAGTGCTAGAACCGGGACTAGCGGTAACAATGAGCAGTTCTTC
CSARTGTSGNNEQFF
>TRBJ2-1|TRBV7-2|-|few
TGTGCCAGCAGCTTAGTACAGCGAGGCAATGAGCAGTTCTTC
CASSLVQRGNEQFF
>TRBJ2-1|TRBV20-1|-|few
TGCAGTGCTAGAGATTCTGGGTCCCGTAATGAGCAGTTCTTC
CSARDSGSRNEQFF
>TRBJ1-1|TRBV12-3/TRBV12-4|-|few
TGTGCCAGCAGTGGTGGGACGGTGAACACTGAAGCTTTCTTT
CASSGGTVNTEAFF
>TRBJ2-1|TRBV3-1|-|-
TGTGCCAGCAGCCAAGAGGTACCTGGGAGACCTGGTAGTGAGCAGTTCTTC
CASSQEVPGRPGSEQFF
>TRBJ1-5|TRBV7-9|-|many
TGTGCCAGCAGTTCCTCGGAAGCACGGCCCCAGCATTTT
CASSSSEARPQHF
>TRBJ1-1|TRBV6-5|-|-
TGTGCCAGCAGTTACACGACAGGTGAAGCTTTCTTT
CASSYTTGEAFF
>TRBJ2-3|TRBV7-6|TRBD2|-
TGTGCCAGCAGCTCTACTAGCGTTGGGTCAGATACGCAGTATTTT
CASSSTSVGSDTQYF
>TRBJ2-1|TRBV20-1|-|-
TGCAGTGCTAATTTTCCGGGACACCCCAACAATGAGCAGTTCTTC
CSANFPGHPNNEQFF
>TRBJ2-3|TRBV2|TRBD2|-
TGTGCCAGCAGGGCTAGCGGGAGGACAGATACGCAGTATTTT
CASRASGRTDTQYF
>TRBJ2-7|TRBV12-3/TRBV12-4|TRBD1|-
TGTGCCAGCAGCCTCGGACAGGGGGACCACGAGCAGTACTTC
CASSLGQGDHEQYF
>TRBJ2-7|TRBV10-2|-|few
TGCGCCAGCAAGATTCCTGGGGACACCTACGAGCAGTACTTC
CASKIPGDTYEQYF
>TRBJ2-1|TRBV20-1|-|-
TGCAGTGCTAGAGGATCCAGCCAAGTCCACAATGAGCAGTTCTTC
CSARGSSQVHNEQFF
>TRBJ2-7|TRBV27|-|many
TGTGCCAGCAGTCACTCCCTGAACTACGAGCAGTACTTC
CASSHSLNYEQYF
>TRBJ1-3|TRBV7-9|-|-
TGTGCCAGCAGCGGAAACCTCGACGGAAACACCATATATTTT
CASSGNLDGNTIYF
>TRBJ1-5|TRBV27|TRBD1|-
TGTGCCAGCAGTCCCGACAGGGGGTATCTGGGGAGTCAGCCCCAGCATTTT
CASSPDRGYLGSQPQHF
>TRBJ2-3|TRBV12-5|TRBD2|few
TGTGCTAGTGGTTCGACACTAGCGGGGGACACAGATACGCAGTATTTT
CASGSTLAGDTDTQYF
>TRBJ2-7|TRBV5-6|-|-
TGTGCCAGCAGCTCCGGGACGACTAAGAAGCAGTACTTC
CASSSGTTKKQYF
>TRBJ1-1|TRBV9|-|-
TGTGCCAGCAGCGTAGCCCAAAGTCCTGAGGCTTTCTTT
CASSVAQSPEAFF
>TRBJ2-3|TRBV7-9|-|few
TGTGCCAGCAGCTCCACTCACCCCCTCGGGTTT
CASSSTHPLGF
>TRBJ2-7|TRBV11-1|TRBD2|few
TGTGCCAGCAGCTTACCAGGACTAGCGGGAGTGTTGTCCTACGAGCAGTACTTC
CASSLPGLAGVLSYEQYF
>TRBJ1-5|TRBV24-1|TRBD1|-
TGTGCCACCAGCTGGACAGGGAGTCAGCCCCAGCATTTT
CATSWTGSQPQHF
>TRBJ1-2|TRBV2|TRBD1|few
TGTGCCAGCACCTGGACAGGGGCTGGCTACACCTTC
CASTWTGAGYTF
>TRBJ2-5|TRBV9|TRBD2|-
TGTGCCAGCAGCGAGAGGTCAGCGGGAGTTCAAGAGACCCAGTACTTC
CASSERSAGVQETQYF
>TRBJ1-1|TRBV29-1|-|many
TGCAGCGTTGTCCAGGACATGAATACTGAAGCTTTCTTT
CSVVQDMNTEAFF
>TRBJ2-7|TRBV12-3/TRBV12-4|-|many
TGTGCCAGCAGTCCCGGGACTGGGATTTACGAGCAGTACTTC
CASSPGTGIYEQYF
>TRBJ2-3|TRBV7-9|-|many
TGTGCCAGCAGCGAGCGTTCAGATACGCAGTATTTT
CASSERSDTQYF
>TRBJ2-5|TRBV20-1|-|many
TGCAGTGCACCACGGGGCCAGGGGAAACAAGAGACCCAGTACTTC
CSAPRGQGKQETQYF
>TRBJ2-5|TRBV12-3/TRBV12-4|TRBD2|-
TGTGCCAGCTGTCACCCGGCAACTCGACTAGCGAGAATCCAAGAGACCCAGTACTTC
CASCHPATRLARIQETQYF
>TRBJ2-7|TRBV6-5|-|-
TGTGCCAGCAGTTACTCACCAGGGAGAGCCTACGAGCAGTACTTC
CASSYSPGRAYEQYF
>TRBJ2-1|TRBV6-2/TRBV6-3|-|many
TGTGCCAGCAGGACCTACAATGAGCAGTTCTTC
CASRTYNEQFF
>TRBJ1-1|TRBV27|-|many
TGTGCCAGCAGTTTAATAAGGTCCGTCGGCACTGAAGCTTTCTTT
CASSLIRSVGTEAFF
>TRBJ2-7|TRBV20-1|-|-
TGCAGTGCTAGAGACGGGGTAACCTCCTACGAGCAGTACTTC
CSARDGVTSYEQYF
>TRBJ2-7|TRBV9|-|few
TGTGCCAGCAGCGTAGCTACTCGGGCTGGGGGGGCGAAGTACTTC
CASSVATRAGGAKYF
>TRBJ2-7|TRBV7-3|-|few
TGTGCCAGCAGCTGGTCTAGCTCCTACGAGCAGTACTTC
CASSWSSSYEQYF
>TRBJ2-2|TRBV7-9|-|many
TGTGCCAGCCGGTCGGATATCGCCGGGGAGCTGTTTTTT
CASRSDIAGELFF
>TRBJ2-3|TRBV6-1|-|-
TGTGCCAGTGGCCCGGGACCAACGACCACAGATACGCAGTATTTT
CASGPGPTTTDTQYF
>TRBJ2-3|TRBV27|-|-
TGTGCCAGCAGTTACTATCTCACAGATACGCAGTATTTT
CASSYYLTDTQYF
>TRBJ2-5|TRBV6-1|TRBD1|few
TGTGCCAGCAGTCGCTCCGGGACAGGGGGGTTGGAGACCCAGTACTTC
CASSRSGTGGLETQYF